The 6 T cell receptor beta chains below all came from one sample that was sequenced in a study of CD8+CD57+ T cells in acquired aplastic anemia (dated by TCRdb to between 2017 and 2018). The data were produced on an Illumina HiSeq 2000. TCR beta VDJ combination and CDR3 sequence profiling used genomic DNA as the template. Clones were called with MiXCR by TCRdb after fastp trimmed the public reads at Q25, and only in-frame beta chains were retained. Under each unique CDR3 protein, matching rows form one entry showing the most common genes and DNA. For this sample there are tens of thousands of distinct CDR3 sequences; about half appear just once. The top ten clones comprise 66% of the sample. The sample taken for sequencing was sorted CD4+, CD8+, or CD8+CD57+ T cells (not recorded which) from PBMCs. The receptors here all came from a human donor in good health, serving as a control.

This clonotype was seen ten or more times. This CDR3 reads CASSPSPGSYYEQYF. The CDR3 DNA follows: TGTGCCAGCAGCCCGTCTCCCGGGAGCTACTACGAGCAGTACTTC. The chain is built from TRBV13 and TRBJ2-7; maybe TRBD2 (6 bases). V was clipped by 5 bases and J by 3 bases, with 17 bases between them. CDR1 and CDR2 from the germline V gene are PRHDT and FYEKMQ (reference sequence). The CDR3 runs 15 residues.

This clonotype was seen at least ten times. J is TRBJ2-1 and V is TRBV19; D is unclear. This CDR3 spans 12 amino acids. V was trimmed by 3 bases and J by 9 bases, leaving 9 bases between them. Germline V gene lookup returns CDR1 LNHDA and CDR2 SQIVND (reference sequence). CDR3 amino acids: CASSIPGSEQFF. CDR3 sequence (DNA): TGTGCCAGTAGTATTCCCGGGTCTGAGCAGTTCTTC. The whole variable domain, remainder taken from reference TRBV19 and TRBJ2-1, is DGGITQSPKYLFRKEGQNVTLSCEQNLNHDAMYWYRQDPGQGLRLIYYSQIVNDFQKGDIAEGYSVSREKKESFPLTVTSAQKNPTAFYLCASSIPGSEQFFGPGTRLTVL.

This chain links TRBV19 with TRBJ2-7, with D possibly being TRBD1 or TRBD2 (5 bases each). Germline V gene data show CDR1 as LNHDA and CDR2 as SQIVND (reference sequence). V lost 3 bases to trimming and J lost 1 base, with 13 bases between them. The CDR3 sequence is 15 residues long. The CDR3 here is CASSMGRQKSYEQYF. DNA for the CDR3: TGTGCCAGTAGTATGGGACGTCAGAAATCCTACGAGCAGTACTTC.

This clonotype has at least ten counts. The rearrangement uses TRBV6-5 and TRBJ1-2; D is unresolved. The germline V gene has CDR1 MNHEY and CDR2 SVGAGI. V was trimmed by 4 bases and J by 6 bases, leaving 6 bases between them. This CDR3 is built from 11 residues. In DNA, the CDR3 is TGTGCCAGCAGTTTCGGGAATGGCTACACCTTC. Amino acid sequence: CASSFGNGYTF.

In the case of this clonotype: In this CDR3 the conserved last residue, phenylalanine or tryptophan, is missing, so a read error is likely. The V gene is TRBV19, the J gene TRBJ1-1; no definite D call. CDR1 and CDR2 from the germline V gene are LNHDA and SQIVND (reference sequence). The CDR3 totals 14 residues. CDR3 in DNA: TGTGCCGGTAGTATAGTGGGAGGGAACACTGAAGCTTTCATT. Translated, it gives CAGSIVGGNTEAFI.

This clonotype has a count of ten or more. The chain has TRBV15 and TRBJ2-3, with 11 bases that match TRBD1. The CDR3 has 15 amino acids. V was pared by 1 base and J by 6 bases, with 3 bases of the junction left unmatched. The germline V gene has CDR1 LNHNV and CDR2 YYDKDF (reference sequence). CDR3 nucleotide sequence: TGTGCCACCAGCAGAGCGGACAGGGGGCGCGATACGCAGTATTTT. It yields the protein CATSRADRGRDTQYF.